These 5 T cell receptor beta chains came from one sample sequenced in a study of blood T cell repertoires in COVID-19. The assay was immunoSEQ multiplex PCR, and TCRdb's table has in-frame clones only and misses some. This sample has some 65,000 clones, with approximately 85% found just once. The specimen was peripheral blood. These receptors all stem from a man at least 80 years old with acute or convalescent COVID-19.

This clone was detected only a few times. CDR3 amino acids: CATLGGGFYGYTF. The CDR3 region has the DNA TGTGCCACCCTCGGAGGGGGCTTCTATGGCTACACCTTC. The chain has TRBV19 and TRBJ1-2, with TRBD1 matching over 7 bases. The CDR3 is made up of 13 amino acids. The V segment lost 10 bases and the J segment 4 bases; nucleotides outside the gene matches: 9. Per germline, CDR1 LNHDA and CDR2 SQIVND (reference sequence).

This chain joins TRBV7-2 and TRBJ1-2; no definite D call. V dropped 5 bases and J dropped 1 base, with 11 bases sitting between them. The CDR3 is 14 residues long. Per the germline V gene, CDR1 is SGHTA and CDR2 is FQGNSA. CDR3 nucleotides: TGTGCCAGCAGCGTAATGACAAATAACTATGGCTACACCTTC. Its protein is CASSVMTNNYGYTF.

This clone has just one count. In DNA, the CDR3 is TGCGCCAGCAGCTTGGGGTCAGGCGGAAACACCATATATTTT. Translated: CASSLGSGGNTIYF. The chain carries TRBV5-1 and TRBJ1-3; D uncertain. The germline V gene has CDR1 SGHRS and CDR2 YFSETQ. This CDR3 has 14 amino acids. Between the trimmed V and J ends, which lost 0 bases and 4 bases, there was a span of 8 bases.

This clone was seen only a few times. The chain couples TRBV19 to TRBJ2-7, with D perhaps matching TRBD1 (7 bases). V lost 6 bases, J lost 3 bases, and 18 bases lay in between. The CDR3 loop spans 15 amino acids. The germline V gene encodes CDR1 LNHDA and CDR2 SQIVND (reference sequence). The CDR3 nucleotides read TGTGCCAGTAGCCATTCTGCGGGACAGAACTACGAGCAGTACTTC. Encoded protein: CASSHSAGQNYEQYF.

The CDR3, as DNA: TGTGCCAGTAGTATGGGAGGGGCAGGGGGCCTCCTCAATCAGCCCCAGCATTTT. Encoded protein: CASSMGGAGGLLNQPQHF. V usage is TRBV19 and J usage is TRBJ1-5; TRBD1 matches 8 bases. The V gene's germline CDR1 is LNHDA and CDR2 SQIVND (reference sequence). V dropped 3 bases and J dropped 3; count of bases not matched to a gene: 13. This CDR3 is 18 amino acids long.